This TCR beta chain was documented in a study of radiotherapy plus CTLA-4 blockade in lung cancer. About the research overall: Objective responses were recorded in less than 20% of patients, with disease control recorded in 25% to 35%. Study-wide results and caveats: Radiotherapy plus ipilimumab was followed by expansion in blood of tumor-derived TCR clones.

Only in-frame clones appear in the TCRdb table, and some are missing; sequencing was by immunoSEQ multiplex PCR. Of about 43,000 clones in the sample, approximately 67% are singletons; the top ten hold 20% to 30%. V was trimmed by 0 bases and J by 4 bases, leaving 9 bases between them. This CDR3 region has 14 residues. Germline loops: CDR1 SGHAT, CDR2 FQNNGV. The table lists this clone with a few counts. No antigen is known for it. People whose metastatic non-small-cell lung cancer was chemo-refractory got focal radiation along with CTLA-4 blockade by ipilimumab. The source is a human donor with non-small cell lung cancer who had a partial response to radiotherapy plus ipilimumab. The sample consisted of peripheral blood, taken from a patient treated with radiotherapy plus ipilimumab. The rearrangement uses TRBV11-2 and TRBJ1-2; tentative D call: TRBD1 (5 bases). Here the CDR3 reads CASSLDRQIYGYTF. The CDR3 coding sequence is TGTGCCAGCAGCTTAGATCGACAGATCTATGGCTACACCTTC.